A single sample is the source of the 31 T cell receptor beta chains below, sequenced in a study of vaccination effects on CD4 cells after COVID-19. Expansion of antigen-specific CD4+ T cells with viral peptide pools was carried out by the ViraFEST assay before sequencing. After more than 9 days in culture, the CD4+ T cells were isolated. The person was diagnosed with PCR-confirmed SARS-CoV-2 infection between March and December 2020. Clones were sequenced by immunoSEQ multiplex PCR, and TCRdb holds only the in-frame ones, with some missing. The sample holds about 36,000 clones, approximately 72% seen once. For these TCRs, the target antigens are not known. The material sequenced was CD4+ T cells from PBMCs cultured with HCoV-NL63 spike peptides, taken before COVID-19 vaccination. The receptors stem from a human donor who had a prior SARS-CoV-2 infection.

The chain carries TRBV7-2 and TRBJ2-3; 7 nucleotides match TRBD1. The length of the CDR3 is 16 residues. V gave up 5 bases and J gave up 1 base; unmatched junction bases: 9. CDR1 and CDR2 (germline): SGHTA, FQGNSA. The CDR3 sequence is CASSLIITGGTDTQYF. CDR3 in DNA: TGTGCCAGCAGCCTAATTATTACAGGGGGCACAGATACGCAGTATTTT.

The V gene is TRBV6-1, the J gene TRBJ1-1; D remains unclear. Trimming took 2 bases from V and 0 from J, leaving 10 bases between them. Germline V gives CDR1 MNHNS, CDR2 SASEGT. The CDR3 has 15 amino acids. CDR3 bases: TGTGCCAGCAGTGAAATACTCGGAATGAACACTGAAGCTTTCTTT. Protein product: CASSEILGMNTEAFF.

The CDR3 sequence: CASSSTSGSNIQYF. CDR3 nucleotides: TGTGCCAGCAGTTCGACTAGCGGGAGTAACATTCAGTACTTC. This chain links TRBV2 with TRBJ2-4; 12 nucleotides align to TRBD2. Germline values: CDR1 SNHLY, CDR2 FYNNEI. CDR3 length equals 14 residues. Trimming cost V 5 bases and J 7 bases; bases outside gene matches: 3.

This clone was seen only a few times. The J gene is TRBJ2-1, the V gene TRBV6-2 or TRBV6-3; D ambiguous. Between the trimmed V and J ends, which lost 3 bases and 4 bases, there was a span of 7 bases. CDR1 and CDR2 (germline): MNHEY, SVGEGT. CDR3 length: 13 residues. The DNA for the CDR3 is TGTGCCAGCAGTTATCAAGGGTACAATGAGCAGTTCTTC. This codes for CASSYQGYNEQFF.

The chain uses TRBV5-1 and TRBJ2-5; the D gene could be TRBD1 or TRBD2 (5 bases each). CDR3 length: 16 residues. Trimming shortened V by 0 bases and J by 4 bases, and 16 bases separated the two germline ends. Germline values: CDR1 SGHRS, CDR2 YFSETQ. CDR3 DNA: TGCGCCAGCAGCTTGGTGGCCGGGGCTGAGGTAGAGACCCAGTACTTC. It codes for CASSLVAGAEVETQYF.

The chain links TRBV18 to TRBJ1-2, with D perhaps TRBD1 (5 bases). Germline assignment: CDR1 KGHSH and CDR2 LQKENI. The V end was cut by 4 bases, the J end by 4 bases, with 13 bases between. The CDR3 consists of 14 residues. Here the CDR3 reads CASSQKGPVYGYTF. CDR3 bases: TGTGCCAGCTCACAAAAGGGGCCAGTCTATGGCTACACCTTC.

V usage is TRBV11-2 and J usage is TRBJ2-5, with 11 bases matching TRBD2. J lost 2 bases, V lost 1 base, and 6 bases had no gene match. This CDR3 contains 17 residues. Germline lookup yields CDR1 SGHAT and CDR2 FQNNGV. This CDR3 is CASSLGASGGQQETQYF. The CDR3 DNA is TGTGCCAGCAGCTTAGGTGCTAGCGGGGGGCAGCAAGAGACCCAGTACTTC.

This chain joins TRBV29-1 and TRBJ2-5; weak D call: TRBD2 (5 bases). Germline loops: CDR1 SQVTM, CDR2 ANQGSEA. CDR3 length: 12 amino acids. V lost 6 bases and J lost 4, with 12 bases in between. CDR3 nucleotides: TGCAGCGTAGTCCTAGCCGCAGAGACCCAGTACTTC. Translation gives CSVVLAAETQYF.

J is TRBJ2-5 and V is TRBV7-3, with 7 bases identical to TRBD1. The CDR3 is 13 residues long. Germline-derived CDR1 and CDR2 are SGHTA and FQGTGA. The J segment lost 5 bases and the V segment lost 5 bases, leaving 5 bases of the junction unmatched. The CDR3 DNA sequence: TGTGCCAGCAGCAAGGGACAGTTGGAGACCCAGTACTTC. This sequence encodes CASSKGQLETQYF.

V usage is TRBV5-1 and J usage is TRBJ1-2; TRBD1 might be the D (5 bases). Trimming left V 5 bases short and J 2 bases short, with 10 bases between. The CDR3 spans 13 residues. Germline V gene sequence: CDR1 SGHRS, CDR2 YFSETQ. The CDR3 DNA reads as TGCGCCAGCAGGGGGGAGGGAAACTATGGCTACACCTTC. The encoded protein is CASRGEGNYGYTF.

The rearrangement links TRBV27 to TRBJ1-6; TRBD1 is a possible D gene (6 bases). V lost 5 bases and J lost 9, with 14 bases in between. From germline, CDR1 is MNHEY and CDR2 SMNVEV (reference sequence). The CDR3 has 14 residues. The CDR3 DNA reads TGTGCCAGCAGTCCGTGGGACACCAGTTCACCCCTCCACTTT. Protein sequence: CASSPWDTSSPLHF.

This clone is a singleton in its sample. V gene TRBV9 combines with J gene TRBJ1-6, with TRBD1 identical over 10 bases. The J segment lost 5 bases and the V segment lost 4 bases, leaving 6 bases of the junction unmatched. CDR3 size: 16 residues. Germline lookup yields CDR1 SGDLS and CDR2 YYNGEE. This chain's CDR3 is CASSQWTGGNNSPLHF. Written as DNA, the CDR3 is TGTGCCAGCAGCCAATGGACAGGGGGGAATAATTCACCCCTCCACTTT.

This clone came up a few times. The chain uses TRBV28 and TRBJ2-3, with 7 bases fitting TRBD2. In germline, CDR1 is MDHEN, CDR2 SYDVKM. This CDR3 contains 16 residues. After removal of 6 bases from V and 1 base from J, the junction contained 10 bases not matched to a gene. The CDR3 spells CASRGLRLAGTDTQYF. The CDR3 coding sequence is TGTGCCAGCAGAGGCCTGAGGCTAGCGGGCACAGATACGCAGTATTTT.

CDR3 in amino acids: CTSSDTEEGGSLYEQYF. CDR3 DNA: TGCACCAGCAGCGACACCGAAGAAGGAGGATCCCTTTACGAGCAGTACTTC. The chain is built from TRBV1 and TRBJ2-7; the table's D call TRBD2 went unverified against the DNA. TRBV1 is annotated as a pseudogene. There are 17 residues in the CDR3.

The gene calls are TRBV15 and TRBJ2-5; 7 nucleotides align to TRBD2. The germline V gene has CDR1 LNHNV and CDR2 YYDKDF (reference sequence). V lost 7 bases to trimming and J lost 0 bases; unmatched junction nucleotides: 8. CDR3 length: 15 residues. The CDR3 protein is CATTAGRENQETQYF. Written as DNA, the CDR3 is TGTGCCACCACCGCGGGGAGGGAGAACCAAGAGACCCAGTACTTC.

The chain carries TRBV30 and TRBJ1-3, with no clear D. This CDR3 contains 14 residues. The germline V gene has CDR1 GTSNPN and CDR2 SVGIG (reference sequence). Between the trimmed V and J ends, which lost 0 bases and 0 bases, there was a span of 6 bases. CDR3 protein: CAWSVLLSGNTIYF. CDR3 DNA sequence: TGTGCCTGGAGTGTACTTCTCTCTGGAAACACCATATATTTT.

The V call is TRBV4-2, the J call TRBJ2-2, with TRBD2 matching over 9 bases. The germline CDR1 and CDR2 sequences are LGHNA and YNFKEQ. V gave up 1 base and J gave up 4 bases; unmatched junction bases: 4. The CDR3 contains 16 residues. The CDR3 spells CASSQGGGAPTGELFF. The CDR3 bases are TGTGCCAGCAGCCAAGGCGGGGGGGCTCCCACCGGGGAGCTGTTTTTT.

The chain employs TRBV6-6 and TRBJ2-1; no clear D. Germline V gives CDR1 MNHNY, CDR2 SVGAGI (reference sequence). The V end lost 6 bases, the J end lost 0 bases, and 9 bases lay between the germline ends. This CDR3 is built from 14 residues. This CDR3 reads CASSLQSSYNEQFF. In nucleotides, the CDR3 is TGTGCCAGCAGCCTACAGAGCTCCTACAATGAGCAGTTCTTC.

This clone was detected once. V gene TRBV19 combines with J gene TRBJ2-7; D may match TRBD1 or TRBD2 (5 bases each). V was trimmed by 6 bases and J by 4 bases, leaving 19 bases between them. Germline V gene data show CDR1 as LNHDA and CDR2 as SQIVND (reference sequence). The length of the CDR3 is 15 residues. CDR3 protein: CASSRPGPSPYEQYF. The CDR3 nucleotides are TGTGCCAGTAGCCGCCCGGGGCCATCGCCGTACGAGCAGTACTTC.

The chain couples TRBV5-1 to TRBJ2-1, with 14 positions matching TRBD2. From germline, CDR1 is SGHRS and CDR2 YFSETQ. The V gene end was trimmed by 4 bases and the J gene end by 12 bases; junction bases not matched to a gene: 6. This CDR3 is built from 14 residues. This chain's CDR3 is CASSEPTSGGGQFF. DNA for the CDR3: TGCGCCAGCAGCGAACCGACTAGCGGGGGGGGGCAGTTCTTC. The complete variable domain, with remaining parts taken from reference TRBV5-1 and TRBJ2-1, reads KAGVTQTPRYLIKTRGQQVTLSCSPISGHRSVSWYQQTPGQGLQFLFEYFSETQRNKGNFPGRFSGRQFSNSRSEMNVSTLELGDSALYLCASSEPTSGGGQFFGPGTRLTVL.

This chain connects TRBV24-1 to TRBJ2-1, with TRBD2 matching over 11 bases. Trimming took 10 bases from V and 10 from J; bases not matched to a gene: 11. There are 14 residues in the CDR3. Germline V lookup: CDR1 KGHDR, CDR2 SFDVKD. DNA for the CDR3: TGTGCCACACTCAACCTAGCGGGGGGCTGGGAGCAGTTCTTC. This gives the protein CATLNLAGGWEQFF.

Written as DNA, the CDR3 is TGTGCCACCAGACAGACTAACTATGGCTACACCTTC. The encoded protein is CATRQTNYGYTF. The gene calls are TRBV19 and TRBJ1-2; the D gene is possibly TRBD1 (5 bases). The V end lost 10 bases, the J end lost 0 bases, and 9 bases lay between the germline ends. The CDR3 length is 12 residues. Germline V gives CDR1 LNHDA, CDR2 SQIVND (reference sequence).

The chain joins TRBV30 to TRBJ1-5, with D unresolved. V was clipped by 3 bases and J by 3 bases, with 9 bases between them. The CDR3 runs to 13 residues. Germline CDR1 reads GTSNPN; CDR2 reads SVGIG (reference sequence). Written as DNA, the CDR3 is TGTGCCTGGAGGGACGGATACAATCAGCCCCAGCATTTT. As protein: CAWRDGYNQPQHF.

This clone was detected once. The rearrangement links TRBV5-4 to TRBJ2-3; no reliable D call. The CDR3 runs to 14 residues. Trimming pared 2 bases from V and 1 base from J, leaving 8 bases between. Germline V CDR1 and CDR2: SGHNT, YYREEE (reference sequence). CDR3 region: CASSFTDRTDTQYF. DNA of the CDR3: TGTGCCAGCAGCTTTACGGACCGCACAGATACGCAGTATTTT.

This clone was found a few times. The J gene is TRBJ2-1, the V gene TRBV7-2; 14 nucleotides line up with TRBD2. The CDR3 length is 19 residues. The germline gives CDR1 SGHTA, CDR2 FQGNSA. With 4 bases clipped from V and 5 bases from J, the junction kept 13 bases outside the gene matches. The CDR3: CASSSRTSGGPWSHNEQFF. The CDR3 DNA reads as TGTGCCAGCAGCTCCCGGACTAGCGGGGGGCCATGGTCCCACAATGAGCAGTTCTTC. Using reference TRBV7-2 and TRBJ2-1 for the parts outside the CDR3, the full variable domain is GAGVSQSPSNKVTEKGKDVELRCDPISGHTALYWYRQSLGQGLEFLIYFQGNSAPDKSGLPSDRFSAERTGGSVSTLTIQRTQQEDSAVYLCASSSRTSGGPWSHNEQFFGPGTRLTVL.

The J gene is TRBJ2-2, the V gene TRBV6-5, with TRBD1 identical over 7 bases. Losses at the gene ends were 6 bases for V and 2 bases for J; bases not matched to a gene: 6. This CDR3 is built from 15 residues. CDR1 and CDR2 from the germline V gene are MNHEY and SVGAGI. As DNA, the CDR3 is TGTGCCAGCAGCCGGACAGGAGATAACACCGGGGAGCTGTTTTTT. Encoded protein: CASSRTGDNTGELFF.

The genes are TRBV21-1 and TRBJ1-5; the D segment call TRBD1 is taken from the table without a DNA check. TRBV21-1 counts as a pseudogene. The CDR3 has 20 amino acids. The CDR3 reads CASRGDRGTGAPPSNQPQHF. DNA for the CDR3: TGTGCCAGCCGGGGGGACCGAGGGACAGGGGCCCCTCCGAGCAATCAGCCCCAGCATTTT.

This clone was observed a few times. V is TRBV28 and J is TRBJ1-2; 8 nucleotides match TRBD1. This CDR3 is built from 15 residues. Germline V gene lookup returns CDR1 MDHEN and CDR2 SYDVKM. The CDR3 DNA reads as TGTGCTACCGGCAGGGGGCCATCTGGTACTTATGGCTACACCTTC. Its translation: CATGRGPSGTYGYTF.

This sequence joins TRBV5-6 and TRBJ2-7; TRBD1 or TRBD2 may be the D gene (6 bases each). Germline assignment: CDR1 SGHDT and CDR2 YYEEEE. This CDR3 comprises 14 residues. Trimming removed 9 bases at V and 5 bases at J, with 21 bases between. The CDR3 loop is CAKRSGGNGDEQYF. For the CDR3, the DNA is TGTGCCAAAAGATCCGGGGGCAACGGGGACGAGCAGTACTTC.

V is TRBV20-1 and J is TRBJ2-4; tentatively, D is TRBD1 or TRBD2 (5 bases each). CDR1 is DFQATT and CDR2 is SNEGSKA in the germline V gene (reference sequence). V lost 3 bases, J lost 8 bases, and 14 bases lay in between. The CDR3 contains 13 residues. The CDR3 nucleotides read TGCAGTGCTAGTGAGCCCGGGACGTACATTCAGTACTTC. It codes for CSASEPGTYIQYF.

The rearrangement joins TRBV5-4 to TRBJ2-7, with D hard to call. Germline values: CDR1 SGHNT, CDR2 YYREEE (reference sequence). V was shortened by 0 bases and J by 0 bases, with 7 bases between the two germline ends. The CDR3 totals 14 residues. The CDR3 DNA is TGTGCCAGCAGCTTGGATAGGATCTCCTACGAGCAGTACTTC. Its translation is CASSLDRISYEQYF. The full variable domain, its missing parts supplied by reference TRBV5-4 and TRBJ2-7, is ETGVTQSPTHLIKTRGQQVTLRCSSQSGHNTVSWYQQALGQGPQFIFQYYREEENGRGNFPPRFSGLQFPNYSSELNVNALELDDSALYLCASSLDRISYEQYFGPGTRLTVT.